This passage covers 32 T cell receptor beta chains from one sample sequenced in a study of cytomegalovirus exposure and HLA in healthy donors. PCR employed 60 Vbeta and 13 Jbeta primers. TCRdb's table, derived via immunoSEQ multiplex PCR, lists solely in-frame clones and lacks some. Its table records about 140,000 clones. The specimen sequenced was PBMCs. The receptors were sampled from a middle-aged man in good health and CMV-seronegative.

V and J are TRBV11-2 and TRBJ1-1, with D possibly being TRBD1 (6 bases). In germline, CDR1 is SGHAT, CDR2 FQNNGV. This CDR3 is built from 16 residues. The V and J ends lost 1 base and 1 base respectively, with 13 bases between them. In DNA form, the CDR3 reads TGTGCCAGCAGCTTAGGAACAGGGCGGGCGAACACTGAAGCTTTCTTT. As protein: CASSLGTGRANTEAFF.

This sequence joins TRBV7-9 and TRBJ2-1, with 12 bases lining up with TRBD2. Losses at the gene ends were 5 bases for V and 6 bases for J; bases not matched to a gene: 5. This CDR3 comprises 15 residues. CDR1 and CDR2 from the germline V gene are SEHNR and FQNEAQ (reference sequence). As DNA, the CDR3 is TGTGCCAGCAGCACCGCTAGCGGGGGGGCCAATGAGCAGTTCTTC. Translation gives CASSTASGGANEQFF.

With regard to this clone: Other nucleotide sequences from this sample produce the same CDR3. The CDR3 coding sequence is TGTGCCAGCAGTTTAACTAGCGGTCCCTACAATGAGCAGTTCTTC. As protein: CASSLTSGPYNEQFF. V usage is TRBV6-5 and J usage is TRBJ2-1; the match to TRBD2 covers 8 bases. Per germline, CDR1 MNHEY and CDR2 SVGAGI. CDR3 length: 15 residues. The ends lost 4 bases at V and 2 bases at J; junction bases unmatched: 4.

The chain combines TRBV7-6 with TRBJ1-1; D might be TRBD1 (6 bases). The CDR3 contains 13 residues. Between the trimmed V and J ends, which lost 5 bases and 1 base, there was a span of 8 bases. CDR1 SGHVS and CDR2 FNYEAQ come from the germline V gene. In DNA, the CDR3 is TGTGCCAGCAGCCAAGGGGGGAACACTGAAGCTTTCTTT. Residues: CASSQGGNTEAFF.

J is TRBJ2-7 and V is TRBV18; 9 bases align to TRBD1. The CDR3 runs to 14 residues. Germline assignment: CDR1 KGHSH and CDR2 LQKENI. The V segment lost 3 bases and the J segment 5 bases; nucleotides outside the gene matches: 5. The CDR3, as DNA: TGTGCCAGCTCACCGGGACAGGGTGTCCACGAGCAGTACTTC. The encoded protein is CASSPGQGVHEQYF.

This rearrangement joins TRBV6-1 to TRBJ1-2; 8 nucleotides agree with TRBD1. Germline CDR1 and CDR2: MNHNS and SASEGT. The junction had 0 bases not matched to a gene; V was cut back by 1 base and J by 5 bases. CDR3 length: 13 residues. The CDR3 region has the DNA TGTGCCAGCAGTGAAGGGACAGGGTATGGCTACACCTTC. Its protein product is CASSEGTGYGYTF.

The CDR3: CASSIPKDFMRNTEAFF. The CDR3 DNA follows: TGTGCCAGTAGTATTCCAAAGGACTTCATGAGGAACACTGAAGCTTTCTTT. V gene TRBV19 combines with J gene TRBJ1-1; D is uncertain. The CDR3 consists of 17 residues. Germline CDR1 LNHDA, CDR2 SQIVND (reference sequence). The germline V and J ends were trimmed by 3 bases and 1 base, with 18 bases remaining between them.

Concerning this clone itself: This same CDR3 is encoded by further DNA sequences in the sample. V is TRBV11-1 and J is TRBJ1-2, with D unresolved. Trimming took 1 base from V and 4 from J, leaving 10 bases between them. There are 14 residues in the CDR3. Germline V gene sequence: CDR1 SGHAT, CDR2 FQDESV (reference sequence). DNA of the CDR3: TGTGCCAGCAGCTTAGACAGTTCCTCCTATGGCTACACCTTC. This translates into CASSLDSSSYGYTF.

The chain couples TRBV28 to TRBJ1-5; possibly TRBD1 for D (6 bases). Germline CDR1 is MDHEN and CDR2 is SYDVKM. This CDR3 comprises 14 residues. Trimming left V 6 bases short and J 9 bases short, with 18 bases between. The CDR3 spells CASRDTGNLRPQHF. The CDR3 DNA reads TGTGCCAGCAGAGACACAGGGAACCTCAGGCCCCAGCATTTT.

The chain recombines TRBV5-4 with TRBJ1-6; the match to TRBD1 covers 11 bases. From germline, CDR1 is SGHNT and CDR2 YYREEE (reference sequence). V shed 3 bases, J shed 9 bases, and the junction held 5 bases outside the gene matches. The CDR3 consists of 15 residues. The chain's CDR3 is CASSYGTGGGSPLHF. For the CDR3, the DNA is TGTGCCAGCAGCTATGGGACAGGGGGAGGTTCACCCCTCCACTTT.

The CDR3: CAGVRSQSNEKLFF. The CDR3 coding sequence is TGCGCAGGCGTGCGGTCGCAGTCTAATGAAAAACTGTTTTTT. The chain is built from TRBV10-1 and TRBJ1-4; no reliable D call. The germline V gene encodes CDR1 WNHNN and CDR2 SYGVQD (reference sequence). The CDR3 consists of 14 residues.

The rearrangement joins TRBV6-1 to TRBJ2-1, with D tentatively TRBD1 (5 bases). The germline V gene encodes CDR1 MNHNS and CDR2 SASEGT. The CDR3 has 13 residues. V gave up 2 bases and J gave up 6 bases, with 8 bases separating them. Here the CDR3 reads CASSERGVNEQFF. The DNA of the CDR3 is TGTGCCAGCAGTGAAAGGGGCGTCAATGAGCAGTTCTTC.

The chain recombines TRBV2 with TRBJ1-2; D unresolved. Trimming removed 4 bases at V and 2 bases at J, with 8 bases between. This CDR3 is built from 13 residues. The germline V gene has CDR1 SNHLY and CDR2 FYNNEI. CDR3 loop: CASSVEDNYGYTF. CDR3 DNA: TGTGCCAGCAGTGTGGAGGACAACTATGGCTACACCTTC.

The chain is built from TRBV13 and TRBJ1-3, with 7 nucleotides matching TRBD1. Unmatched junction bases numbered 3, after V lost 5 bases and J lost 2 bases. Per germline, CDR1 PRHDT and CDR2 FYEKMQ (reference sequence). The CDR3 totals 14 residues. In nucleotides, the CDR3 is TGTGCCAGCAGCCTCAGGGGGACTGGAAACACCATATATTTT. It translates to CASSLRGTGNTIYF.

This chain uses TRBV9 with TRBJ1-2; D is undetermined. Germline V gene lookup returns CDR1 SGDLS and CDR2 YYNGEE. V lost 0 bases, J lost 2 bases, and 5 bases lay in between. The CDR3 covers 13 residues. CDR3 bases: TGTGCCAGCAGCGTAGACGGGAACTATGGCTACACCTTC. It specifies CASSVDGNYGYTF.

The chain links TRBV6-6 to TRBJ2-1; TRBD1 aligns across 8 bases. Germline loops: CDR1 MNHNY, CDR2 SVGAGI (reference sequence). The CDR3 covers 12 residues. Losses at the gene ends were 6 bases for V and 6 bases for J; bases not matched to a gene: 1. CDR3 protein: CASSDRGNEQFF. CDR3 nucleotide sequence: TGTGCCAGCAGCGACAGGGGCAATGAGCAGTTCTTC.

The J gene is TRBJ2-7, the V gene TRBV19; D is ambiguous. Germline assignment: CDR1 LNHDA and CDR2 SQIVND (reference sequence). The CDR3 runs to 14 residues. V was clipped by 4 bases and J by 5 bases, with 15 bases between them. The DNA of the CDR3 is TGTGCCAGTAGTACAGGAAACAACAACGACGAGCAGTACTTC. It codes for CASSTGNNNDEQYF.

This chain links TRBV5-5 with TRBJ2-1; a possible D gene is TRBD1 (6 bases). V dropped 0 bases and J dropped 10 bases, with 11 bases sitting between them. The V gene's germline CDR1 is SGHKS and CDR2 YYEKEE (reference sequence). The CDR3 has 13 amino acids. CDR3 nucleotides: TGTGCCAGCAGCTTGGATCCAACAGGGGAGCAGTTCTTC. It is translated as CASSLDPTGEQFF.

J is TRBJ1-5 and V is TRBV9, with 8 positions matching TRBD1. CDR1 and CDR2 (germline): SGDLS, YYNGEE. CDR3 length: 12 amino acids. V shed 7 bases, J shed 5 bases, and the junction held 2 bases outside the gene matches. For the CDR3, the DNA is TGTGCCAGCGGACAGGGATATCAGCCCCAGCATTTT. It specifies CASGQGYQPQHF.

The genes are TRBV6-5 and TRBJ1-6; TRBD1 matches at 7 bases. V lost 4 bases, J lost 10 bases, and 10 bases stayed unmatched. This CDR3 has 15 amino acids. The germline CDR1 and CDR2 sequences are MNHEY and SVGAGI. The CDR3 nucleotides are TGTGCCAGCAGTTCCCTCCCAGACAGGGACTCACCCCTCCACTTT. It codes for CASSSLPDRDSPLHF.

This chain connects TRBV4-2 to TRBJ2-3, with a weak D call TRBD2 (6 bases). The ends were cut back, 3 bases at V and 5 bases at J, with 9 bases in the middle. There are 13 residues in the CDR3. The germline CDR1 and CDR2 sequences are LGHNA and YNFKEQ. The CDR3 here is CASSQTRGDTQYF. CDR3 nucleotide sequence: TGTGCCAGCAGCCAGACTAGGGGAGATACGCAGTATTTT.

The rearrangement links TRBV9 to TRBJ2-3; 13 bases align to TRBD2. V was pared by 3 bases and J by 1 base, with 2 bases of the junction left unmatched. This CDR3 region has 16 residues. The germline gives CDR1 SGDLS, CDR2 YYNGEE. The CDR3 sequence is CASSEGTSGGTDTQYF. The CDR3 DNA is TGTGCCAGCAGCGAAGGGACTAGCGGGGGCACAGATACGCAGTATTTT.

The chain carries TRBV11-2 and TRBJ2-7, with D possibly TRBD1 on 6 matching bases. Germline CDR1 reads SGHAT; CDR2 reads FQNNGV. Deletions cut 5 bases from V and 7 bases from J, with 18 bases between. The CDR3 covers 14 residues. The CDR3 DNA sequence: TGTGCCAGCAGCAGAGGGGGAAGCCCTACGGAGCAGTACTTC. Translating it yields CASSRGGSPTEQYF.

The gene calls are TRBV6-5 and TRBJ2-7; 9 nucleotides agree with TRBD1. The CDR3 is 16 amino acids. Per the germline V gene, CDR1 is MNHEY and CDR2 is SVGAGI. Trimming removed 0 bases from V and 2 bases from J; junction bases left unmatched: 5. The CDR3 DNA reads as TGTGCCAGCAGTTACTCGACGACAGGGGGGACCTACGAGCAGTACTTC. Translating it yields CASSYSTTGGTYEQYF.

The rearrangement uses TRBV7-9 and TRBJ2-3, with D uncertain. V lost 1 base and J lost 2, with 7 bases in between. The CDR3 loop spans 14 amino acids. Germline CDR1 is SEHNR and CDR2 is FQNEAQ (reference sequence). CDR3 in amino acids: CASSLVRDTDTQYF. The CDR3 DNA follows: TGTGCCAGCAGCTTAGTTAGAGACACAGATACGCAGTATTTT. The full variable domain, its missing parts supplied by reference TRBV7-9 and TRBJ2-3, is DTGVSQNPRHKITKRGQNVTFRCDPISEHNRLYWYRQTLGQGPEFLTYFQNEAQLEKSRLLSDRFSAERPKGSFSTLEIQRTEQGDSAMYLCASSLVRDTDTQYFGPGTRLTVL.

The chain combines TRBV18 with TRBJ1-1; 9 bases fit TRBD1. The V segment lost 4 bases and the J segment 4 bases; nucleotides outside the gene matches: 7. Germline CDR1 and CDR2: KGHSH and LQKENI. This CDR3 contains 15 residues. The CDR3 DNA reads as TGTGCCAGCTCACTAGGACAGGGGCAATTCACTGAAGCTTTCTTT. Its translation is CASSLGQGQFTEAFF.

The chain links TRBV2 to TRBJ2-7, with 9 bases fitting TRBD1. V was clipped by 5 bases and J by 2 bases; unmatched bases: 7. Germline V gene sequence: CDR1 SNHLY, CDR2 FYNNEI. The CDR3 sequence is 15 residues long. CDR3: CASSSLRTGAYEQYF. In nucleotides, the CDR3 is TGTGCCAGCAGTTCTTTAAGGACAGGGGCCTACGAGCAGTACTTC.

The J gene is TRBJ1-2, the V gene TRBV6-6; D unresolved. V was clipped by 0 bases and J by 5 bases, with 10 bases between them. In germline, CDR1 is MNHNY, CDR2 SVGAGI (reference sequence). There are 14 residues in the CDR3. The CDR3 spells CASSYSEGGYGYTF. CDR3 coding DNA: TGTGCCAGCAGTTACTCAGAAGGCGGATATGGCTACACCTTC.

Worth noting for this clone: Other DNA sequences in the same sample also yield this CDR3. The gene calls are TRBV5-1 and TRBJ2-7; possible D gene TRBD1, 5 bases. The CDR3 has 14 residues. Germline CDR1 SGHRS, CDR2 YFSETQ. V shed 0 bases and J shed 2 bases, with 9 bases lying between them. CDR3 bases: TGCGCCAGCAGCTTGGAAGGGGCAACCTACGAGCAGTACTTC. It specifies CASSLEGATYEQYF.

The chain links TRBV19 to TRBJ1-6; D ambiguous. The V end lost 3 bases, the J end lost 0 bases, and 6 bases lay between the germline ends. This CDR3 is built from 15 residues. In germline, CDR1 is LNHDA, CDR2 SQIVND (reference sequence). The CDR3 DNA is TGTGCCAGTAGTATCGAGAGCTCCTATAATTCACCCCTCCACTTT. This encodes CASSIESSYNSPLHF.

The chain couples TRBV14 to TRBJ1-1; no definite D call. Trimming left V 4 bases short and J 4 bases short, with 16 bases between. The CDR3 is 15 amino acids. Germline loops: CDR1 SGHDN, CDR2 FVKESK. The CDR3 here is CASSPLRSTPTEAFF. In DNA, the CDR3 is TGTGCCAGCAGCCCCCTGAGGTCGACTCCCACTGAAGCTTTCTTT.

The rearrangement joins TRBV6-4 to TRBJ2-1; the match to TRBD2 covers 9 bases. This CDR3 comprises 14 residues. CDR1 and CDR2 from the germline V gene are MRHNA and SNTAGT. V was clipped by 7 bases and J by 3 bases; unmatched bases: 4. In nucleotides, the CDR3 is TGTGCCAGCAAACCTAGCGGGGACTACAATGAGCAGTTCTTC. Protein: CASKPSGDYNEQFF.